The clone carrying this T cell receptor (beta chain) came up a few times. Its antigen is currently unknown. The data stem from a study of beta chain features in type 1 diabetes. The study, taken as a whole, reports: The influence of HLA type on TCRB rearrangement stayed undetermined.

V trimming: 1 base; J trimming: 4 bases; junction bases outside the gene matches: 14. The CDR3 has 18 amino acids. Germline assignment: CDR1 SGHTA and CDR2 FQGNSA. cDNA synthesis used the whole RNA isolate, giving expressed TCRB sequences. TCRdb keeps only in-frame clones here, not all; method: immunoSEQ multiplex PCR. The sample lists under 900,000 clones, about a sixth occurring once. The TCR originated in a woman aged 18-35 years in good health. The chain couples TRBV7-2 to TRBJ2-7; 9 nucleotides align to TRBD2. The sequencing input was naive CD4+ T cells from blood. The CDR3 region is CASSLVGFWREGKYEQYF. The CDR3 DNA reads TGTGCCAGCAGCTTAGTTGGCTTTTGGCGGGAGGGCAAGTACGAGCAGTACTTC.